Listed here are 23 T cell receptor beta chains from one sample, sequenced in a study of spatial heterogeneity in lung cancer. Regarding time point: sample taken at primary tumor resection. Frozen PBMC, nontumor lung or tumor provided whole RNA, which was sequenced unsorted. TCRdb reprocessed the 5' RACE reads via MiXCR and lists one record per CDR3 protein. The sample holds tens of thousands of distinct CDR3 sequences, roughly an eighth seen once. The material was PBMCs, obtained at surgery. The source is a male donor with early-stage non-small cell lung cancer.

This clonotype occurred a few times. V gene TRBV30 combines with J gene TRBJ2-3; 8 bases are a match to TRBD2. CDR1 and CDR2 (germline): GTSNPN, SVGIG (reference sequence). This CDR3 spans 11 amino acids. V trimming: 7 bases; J trimming: 4 bases; junction bases outside the gene matches: 1. The CDR3 DNA sequence: TGTGCCTCACTAGCGGCAGATACGCAGTATTTT. Translation: CASLAADTQYF.

A few counts support this clonotype. The chain recombines TRBV3-1 with TRBJ1-4, with 9 bases identical to TRBD1. This CDR3 is 15 amino acids long. Germline V gene lookup returns CDR1 LGHDT and CDR2 YNNKEL (reference sequence). Germline trimming cut 5 bases from V and 8 bases from J; bases unmatched to any gene: 9. The CDR3 region has the DNA TGTGCCAGCAGCGGGACAGGGCAGGTCGGAGAAAAACTGTTTTTT. Translated, it gives CASSGTGQVGEKLFF.

The chain is built from TRBV19 and TRBJ2-1; 9 bases align to TRBD1. The CDR3 loop spans 16 amino acids. Germline values: CDR1 LNHDA, CDR2 SQIVND (reference sequence). V dropped 6 bases and J dropped 8; count of bases not matched to a gene: 14. The CDR3 protein is CASRPNRDREPDEQFF. As DNA, the CDR3 is TGTGCCAGTAGGCCAAACCGGGACAGGGAGCCCGATGAGCAGTTCTTC.

This clonotype was counted a few times. CDR3 sequence: CASSYIDSNQPQHF. CDR3 coding DNA: TGTGCCAGCAGCTACATCGATAGCAATCAGCCCCAGCATTTT. This chain joins TRBV2 and TRBJ1-5; D call uncertain. The length of the CDR3 is 14 residues. Germline V CDR1 and CDR2: SNHLY, FYNNEI. V lost 6 bases and J 0 bases, leaving 9 bases between the germline ends.

The rearrangement links TRBV6-1 to TRBJ2-7, with 7 bases identical to TRBD1. The CDR3 sequence is 13 residues long. Trimming removed 6 bases from V and 5 bases from J; junction bases left unmatched: 7. Germline CDR1 is MNHNS and CDR2 is SASEGT. The CDR3 loop reads CASSATGSHEQYF. The CDR3, as DNA: TGTGCCAGCAGCGCGACAGGGAGCCACGAGCAGTACTTC.

This clonotype was counted ten times or more. CDR3 sequence: CASSLEVRGGINEQFF. The CDR3 nucleotides are TGTGCCAGCAGCTTAGAAGTGCGGGGGGGCATCAATGAGCAGTTCTTC. The chain combines TRBV7-6 with TRBJ2-1; 9 bases are a match to TRBD2. CDR1 and CDR2 from the germline V gene are SGHVS and FNYEAQ. This CDR3 has 16 residues. Losses at the gene ends were 1 base for V and 6 bases for J; bases not matched to a gene: 7.

In this sample, this clonotype turned up many times. The V and J genes are TRBV3-1 and TRBJ2-3; D unresolved. Germline CDR1 is LGHDT and CDR2 is YNNKEL (reference sequence). Trimming left V 4 bases short and J 2 bases short, with 10 bases between. The CDR3 is 14 amino acids. In nucleotides, the CDR3 is TGTGCCAGCAGCCCTCAGCCCTCCACAGATACGCAGTATTTT. Translation gives CASSPQPSTDTQYF.

This clonotype was found many times. The rearrangement joins TRBV6-2 or TRBV6-3 to TRBJ2-3, with 10 positions matching TRBD2. The CDR3 has 16 residues. The V segment lost 5 bases and the J segment 2 bases; nucleotides outside the gene matches: 7. Germline lookup yields CDR1 MNHEY and CDR2 SVGEGT. The CDR3 DNA sequence: TGTGCCAGCAGTAACACTAGCGGGATTTTCACAGATACGCAGTATTTT. This codes for CASSNTSGIFTDTQYF.

V and J are TRBV19 and TRBJ1-1, with D uncertain. Trimming took off 3 bases at V and 4 bases at J, with 15 bases between the two ends. The CDR3 is 15 amino acids. CDR1 LNHDA and CDR2 SQIVND come from the germline V gene (reference sequence). This CDR3 is CASSIARPGITEAFF. In nucleotides, the CDR3 is TGTGCCAGTAGTATCGCCCGTCCGGGGATCACTGAAGCTTTCTTT.

This chain links TRBV2 with TRBJ1-1; D unresolved. The CDR3 has 12 amino acids. Trimming took 7 bases from V and 8 from J, leaving 14 bases between them. Germline loops: CDR1 SNHLY, CDR2 FYNNEI. As DNA, the CDR3 is TGTGCCAGCACTTGGGAGGCGGCAGAAGCTTTCTTT. Translating gives CASTWEAAEAFF. Combining the CDR3 with reference TRBV2 and TRBJ1-1 gives the whole variable domain EPEVTQTPSHQVTQMGQEVILRCVPISNHLYFYWYRQILGQKVEFLVSFYNNEISEKSEIFDDQFSVERPDGSNFTLKIRSTKLEDSAMYFCASTWEAAEAFFGQGTRLTVV.

Many counts were recorded for this clonotype. V and J are TRBV20-1 and TRBJ1-5; the match to TRBD1 covers 10 bases. This CDR3 is 13 amino acids long. V lost 4 bases to trimming and J lost 7 bases; unmatched junction nucleotides: 4. From germline, CDR1 is DFQATT and CDR2 SNEGSKA (reference sequence). The CDR3 DNA sequence: TGCAGTGCTACTTCGACAGGGGGCCAGCCCCAGCATTTT. Its protein is CSATSTGGQPQHF.

The chain employs TRBV29-1 and TRBJ2-3; TRBD2 matches 7 bases. There are 16 residues in the CDR3. Germline V gene sequence: CDR1 SQVTM, CDR2 ANQGSEA. J was trimmed by 2 bases and V by 1 base; bases with no gene match: 9. The CDR3 protein is CSVEVGASGFTDTQYF. DNA for the CDR3: TGCAGCGTTGAAGTCGGGGCTAGCGGTTTCACAGATACGCAGTATTTT.

This clonotype was detected only a few times. The genes are TRBV14 and TRBJ2-1; 11 positions agree with TRBD1. CDR1 and CDR2 from the germline V gene are SGHDN and FVKESK. This CDR3 is built from 16 residues. The V segment lost 0 bases and the J segment 8 bases; nucleotides outside the gene matches: 6. CDR3 amino acids: CASSQDLGQGGHEQFF. Written as DNA, the CDR3 is TGTGCCAGCAGCCAAGATCTGGGACAGGGGGGCCATGAGCAGTTCTTC.

J is TRBJ2-5 and V is TRBV7-3, with D perhaps matching TRBD1 (6 bases). The CDR3 sequence is 15 residues long. Trimming cost V 4 bases and J 2 bases, with 14 bases left between them. The germline V gene has CDR1 SGHTA and CDR2 FQGTGA. CDR3 sequence: CASSSETGKQETQYF. CDR3 in DNA: TGTGCCAGCAGCTCTGAAACAGGGAAACAAGAGACCCAGTACTTC.

This clonotype was observed at least ten times. This chain joins TRBV5-6 and TRBJ1-5; D is uncertain. Trimming removed 1 base at V and 2 bases at J, with 7 bases between. CDR1 SGHDT and CDR2 YYEEEE come from the germline V gene. The CDR3 is 14 amino acids. CDR3 loop: CASSLRVGNQPQHF. CDR3 coding DNA: TGTGCCAGCAGCTTGAGGGTCGGCAATCAGCCCCAGCATTTT.

The table lists this clonotype with a few counts. The rearrangement links TRBV5-1 to TRBJ1-5; TRBD1 aligns across 7 bases. The length of the CDR3 is 14 residues. Germline V gene data show CDR1 as SGHRS and CDR2 as YFSETQ. The trim removed 4 bases at V and 7 bases at J, leaving 8 bases unmatched. CDR3 coding DNA: TGCGCCAGCAGCCAGTCGACAGGGAGCCAGCCCCAGCATTTT. Its translation: CASSQSTGSQPQHF.

This clonotype was seen ten or more times. The chain recombines TRBV14 with TRBJ1-4, with D possibly TRBD1 on 5 matching bases. Trimming took off 1 base at V and 7 bases at J, with 10 bases between the two ends. The length of the CDR3 is 14 residues. CDR1 SGHDN and CDR2 FVKESK come from the germline V gene. CDR3 in DNA: TGTGCCAGCAGCCAAGCCCTCGGGGGTGAAAAACTGTTTTTT. Protein sequence: CASSQALGGEKLFF.

There are a few counts of this clonotype. V and J are TRBV5-1 and TRBJ2-7; TRBD1 or TRBD2 may be the D gene (5 bases each). The CDR3 is 15 residues long. The V gene's germline CDR1 is SGHRS and CDR2 YFSETQ. V lost 3 bases and J 6 bases, leaving 19 bases between the germline ends. The CDR3 DNA is TGCGCCAGCAGCTCCCGGGACGGAGGTCCTGTCGAGCAGTACTTC. Protein sequence: CASSSRDGGPVEQYF.

This clonotype was picked up many times. The J gene is TRBJ1-1, the V gene TRBV20-1; D uncertain. The CDR3 loop spans 12 amino acids. In germline, CDR1 is DFQATT, CDR2 SNEGSKA (reference sequence). Trimming pared 3 bases from V and 1 base from J, leaving 6 bases between. CDR3 bases: TGCAGTGCTAGGAATCCGAACACTGAAGCTTTCTTT. Translated, it gives CSARNPNTEAFF.

This chain links TRBV10-3 with TRBJ2-3; possible D gene TRBD2, 6 bases. From germline, CDR1 is ENHRY and CDR2 SYGVKD. Between the trimmed V and J ends, which lost 0 bases and 0 bases, there was a span of 7 bases. The CDR3 is 15 amino acids. The CDR3 reads CAISESGGSTDTQYF. CDR3 in DNA: TGTGCCATCAGTGAGTCGGGGGGTAGCACAGATACGCAGTATTTT.

This clonotype has more than one count but fewer than ten. The rearrangement joins TRBV4-2 to TRBJ2-7; TRBD1 aligns across 11 bases. The CDR3 extends over 16 amino acids. Per germline, CDR1 LGHNA and CDR2 YNFKEQ. Unmatched junction bases numbered 7, after V lost 2 bases and J lost 4 bases. The CDR3 loop is CASSQPGQGAKYEQYF. The CDR3 nucleotides read TGTGCCAGCAGCCAACCCGGACAGGGGGCTAAGTACGAGCAGTACTTC.

In this sample, this clonotype is medium-sized (0.01 to 0.1%). The chain couples TRBV20-1 to TRBJ1-1; 9 nucleotides match TRBD1. The V segment lost 4 bases and the J segment 4 bases; nucleotides outside the gene matches: 10. The germline V gene encodes CDR1 DFQATT and CDR2 SNEGSKA (reference sequence). The CDR3 sequence is 15 residues long. CDR3 amino acids: CSATGGQGVSTEAFF. DNA of the CDR3: TGCAGTGCTACCGGGGGACAGGGAGTGAGCACTGAAGCTTTCTTT.

Ten or more counts support this clonotype. The rearrangement uses TRBV27 and TRBJ1-1, with unresolved D. Per the germline V gene, CDR1 is MNHEY and CDR2 is SMNVEV (reference sequence). The CDR3 is 13 residues long. Between the trimmed V and J ends, which lost 6 bases and 2 bases, there was a span of 10 bases. As DNA, the CDR3 is TGTGCCAGCAGGCTTGAAGGAAACACTGAAGCTTTCTTT. This encodes CASRLEGNTEAFF.